This T cell receptor (beta chain) is from a study of blood T cell repertoires in COVID-19. Overall study context: The study drew acute and convalescent COVID-19 samples from the United States, Italy and Spain. T cells, B-cell-depleted T cells, or PBMCs provided the cDNA or gDNA that served as material.

V lost 4 bases to trimming and J lost 3 bases; unmatched junction nucleotides: 2. This CDR3 spans 13 amino acids. Germline CDR1 and CDR2: MDHEN and SYDVKM. The authors' processing: Researchers report that nucleated cell counts were estimated from reference gene primer amplification. Method: immunoSEQ multiplex PCR; TCRdb's copy keeps in-frame clones and lacks some. V, J and clone size were drawn from that table, and D and trimming were deduced from the DNA. The sample lists about 110,000 clones, 70% to 90% occurring once. The genes are TRBV28 and TRBJ1-2; 7 nucleotides align to TRBD1. The receptor was derived from a human donor in a cohort sampled during active COVID-19. The sample was peripheral blood. CDR3 DNA sequence: TGTGCCAGCAGTTCCGGGACAGACTATGGCTACACCTTC. It yields the protein CASSSGTDYGYTF.